This T cell receptor (beta chain) appears in the sequencing data of a study of blood T cell repertoires in COVID-19 (TCRdb year 2020). For the study in its entirety: Samples covering the acute and convalescent phases of COVID-19 were provided by collaborators in the United States, Italy and Spain. The dataset comprised deeply sampled blood TCRbeta repertoires from subjects exposed to, actively infected with, or recovered from COVID-19. Where available, HLA class I and class II types were obtained from metadata supplied by the sample provider rather than from assay-based typing. The prospective study material was composed of cDNA or gDNA derived from T cells, B-cell-depleted T cells, or PBMCs. The samples were drawn from the first 160 participants of the ongoing ImmuneRACE study and from 950 to 1,500 subjects provided by 6 global collaborators. The sample metadata nearly always contained a de-identified subject ID, COVID-19 status, age in years and sex. The repertoires were made available in a free public database intended to serve as a resource for research on the immune response to SARS-CoV-2.

Study-wide findings and limitations: How much clinical and demographic metadata was included differed by source and by participant, and the metadata was provided uncurated.

The immunoSEQ Assay, a bias-controlled multiplex PCR, was used to amplify TCRbeta CDR3 regions from genomic DNA. The paper's processing steps were these. Nucleated cell counts per sample were estimated from amplification of reference gene primers within the assay. To quantify the absolute abundance of each unique TCRbeta CDR3 rearrangement, sequence reads were collapsed and filtered. For each sample, productive Simpson clonality was calculated as the square root of Simpson's diversity index across productive rearrangements. As stored in TCRdb, this immuneACCESS dataset retains in-frame rearrangements with V and J assigned. A fraction of the clones does not appear; measured against another copy, unresolved V genes explain less than half of the discrepancy, and the remainder lacks a known reason. Clone size and the V and J calls come from that table; the DNA yielded D and trimming. The sample records roughly 49,000 clones, over 85% of which are singletons. About 1% of the sample goes to the ten largest clones.

At one collaborating source in Seattle, patients were enrolled during active infection and were followed longitudinally through the course of disease. Whole blood was collected in K2EDTA tubes by collaborating institutions according to the institutions' own protocols. For TCRbeta analysis, collaborator samples were shipped as frozen whole blood, as isolated PBMCs, or as DNA extracted from either sample type. Concerning this clone itself: It has no known antigen specificity. Base qualities were left out, and no much larger clone turns up one base away.

The CDR3 has 14 amino acids, counting the end cysteine and phenylalanine. Of all the DNA, just the CDR3 is kept, 42 bases in frame from base 1. CDR1 and CDR2 are read off the germline V gene as MDHEN and SYDVKM. The germline V end is reduced by 5 bases and the J end by 2 bases; junction bases left unmatched: 5. Source material: peripheral blood. Recombination connected TRBV28 to TRBJ2-7, with 8 bases in between that match TRBD1. The sequence derives from a man aged 55 to 69 with COVID-19, enrolled during active disease. Here is the DNA: TGTGCCAGCAGTCTCGACAGGGGTGCCTACGAGCAGTACTTC. It is translated as CASSLDRGAYEQYF.